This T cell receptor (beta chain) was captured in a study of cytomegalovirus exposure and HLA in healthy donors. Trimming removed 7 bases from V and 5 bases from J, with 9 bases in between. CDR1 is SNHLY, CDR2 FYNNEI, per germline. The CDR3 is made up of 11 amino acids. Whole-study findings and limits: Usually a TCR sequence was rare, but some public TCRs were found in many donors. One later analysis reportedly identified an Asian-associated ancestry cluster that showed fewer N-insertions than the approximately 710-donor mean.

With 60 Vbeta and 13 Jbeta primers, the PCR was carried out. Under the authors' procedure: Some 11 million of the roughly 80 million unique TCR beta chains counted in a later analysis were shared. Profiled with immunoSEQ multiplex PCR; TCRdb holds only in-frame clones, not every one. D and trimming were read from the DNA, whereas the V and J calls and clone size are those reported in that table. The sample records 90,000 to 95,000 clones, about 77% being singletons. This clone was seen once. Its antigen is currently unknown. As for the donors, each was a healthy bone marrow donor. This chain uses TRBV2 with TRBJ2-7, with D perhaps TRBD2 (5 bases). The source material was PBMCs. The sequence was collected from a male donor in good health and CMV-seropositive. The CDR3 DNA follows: TGTGCCAGCACGGAGGCAGACGAGCAGTACTTC. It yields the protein CASTEADEQYF.